This T cell receptor beta chain was retrieved from a study of beta chain features in type 1 diabetes. Study information: Regarding age, gender and cell yields, patients proved similar to healthy donors.

The table lists this clone with a few counts. What it binds is not known. Germline V gene lookup returns CDR1 SGHAT and CDR2 FQNNGV. The CDR3 covers 16 residues. Trimming took off 6 bases at V and 0 bases at J, with 18 bases between the two ends. Overall study results and limits: Shorter templates might be favored by PCR, and equally so in patients and in controls. The study found fewer insertions and more deletions at VDJ junctions in type 1 diabetes patients. It was not settled here whether HLA type affects TCRB rearrangement.

Every bit of the isolated RNA underwent reverse transcription, so sequencing read expressed TCRB transcripts. Clones were read by immunoSEQ multiplex PCR, and TCRdb kept only the in-frame ones, dropping some. Here the sample spans about 250,000 clones, approximately 14% being singletons. The source is a woman between 40 and 55 years old in good health. The rearrangement joins TRBV11-2 to TRBJ2-7, with D maybe TRBD2 (6 bases). What was sequenced was naive CD4+ T cells from blood. CDR3 bases: TGTGCCAGCAGGTCCTACCGGGGGACCGACTCCTACGAGCAGTACTTC. Its protein is CASRSYRGTDSYEQYF.